Listed below are T cell receptor beta chains from one sample, sequenced in a study of tumor-infiltrating lymphocytes in primary liver carcinoma. TCRdb redid the calling of the multiplex PCR reads with MiXCR, one entry per CDR3 protein. The sample has 300,000 to 400,000 distinct CDR3 sequences; less than 65% are singletons. Source material: peripheral blood. The origin of the receptors is a man aged 40-49 years with primary liver carcinoma and hepatitis B virus infection. Each CDR3 is given with its conserved first and last residue. Fields, in order: V gene, J gene, CDR3 protein.

>TRBV6-1|TRBJ2-3
CANQTDRGTDTQYF
>TRBV12-3/TRBV12-4|TRBJ2-1
CASTLQVIRDEQFF
>TRBV4-1|TRBJ2-6
CASSQEERASGANVLTF
>TRBV28|TRBJ2-5
CASSLFGDRGETKYF
>TRBV12-3/TRBV12-4|TRBJ2-1
CASRADYNEQFF
>TRBV5-1|TRBJ2-5
CASSTGDEETQYF
>TRBV14|TRBJ2-3
CASSFRDRGTDTQYF
>TRBV11-2|TRBJ2-4
CASSSGIELTKNIRYF
>TRBV11-2|TRBJ2-3
CASSQGPGRTDTQCF
>TRBV5-1|TRBJ2-1
CASSLVRAGSYNEQFF
>TRBV29-1|TRBJ2-7
CSVGDGESYEQYF
>TRBV2|TRBJ2-2
CASSEFPRTSETGELFF
>TRBV11-2|TRBJ2-7
CASSTTSGIRATVTYEQYF
>TRBV10-3|TRBJ2-2
CAISELSHTSPGELFF
>TRBV19|TRBJ1-5
CASSIEQARDQPQHF
>TRBV5-5|TRBJ2-7
CASGLDPGLEYF
>TRBV5-5|TRBJ2-3
CASSLRTGALRDTQYF
>TRBV11-1|TRBJ2-7
CASSLGQGLSYEQYF
>TRBV28|TRBJ2-2
CASSLLTRGEAGELFF
>TRBV10-3|TRBJ2-2
CTIREGPWDTGELFF
>TRBV6-2/TRBV6-3|TRBJ1-2
CASSPGRTHSF
>TRBV11-2|TRBJ2-7
CASSFWTGFYEQYF
>TRBV4-3|TRBJ1-1
CASSQVVGGNTEAFF
>TRBV11-2|TRBJ2-7
CASSLSLKTPYEQHF
>TRBV12-3/TRBV12-4|TRBJ2-7
CASSFGGLYEQYF
>TRBV6-2/TRBV6-3|TRBJ1-4
CASTAGRGDEKLFF
>TRBV29-1|TRBJ2-3
CSVAPGSHTDTQYF
>TRBV5-1|TRBJ1-1
CASSLVGMSTEAFF
>TRBV4-1|TRBJ2-7
CASSQDPGANEQYF
>TRBV28|TRBJ1-4
CASTWVGTNEKLFF
>TRBV24-1|TRBJ1-6
CATSDARQGGSPLHF
>TRBV10-3|TRBJ2-3
CAISDLAGVKAQYF
>TRBV10-3|TRBJ1-2
CAISGSHRENYRYTF
>TRBV11-2|TRBJ2-7
CASSLSAGQYF
>TRBV11-1|TRBJ2-1
CASSRGLAGVTYNEQFF
>TRBV6-5|TRBJ1-2
CASRTDRRYGYTF
>TRBV12-3/TRBV12-4|TRBJ1-1
CASSQQGNTEAFF
>TRBV5-5|TRBJ2-7
CASIYRTGNEQYF
>TRBV6-2/TRBV6-3|TRBJ2-2
CASSQPDGANTGELFF
>TRBV6-2/TRBV6-3|TRBJ2-1
CASNYQRERPKQFF